This T cell receptor (beta chain) is drawn from a study of T cells in Graves' hyperthyroidism and ophthalmopathy. General observations from the study: A model of 13 V-J features distinguished ophthalmopathy from stable hyperthyroidism. Among thyroid clonotypes expanded above 0.001, most also appeared in blood.

Amplification of TCR beta CDR3 regions was performed using RNA transcripts as template. HTBI primers drove first-round RT-PCR of the TCR CDR3. TCRdb called the multiplex PCR reads again in MiXCR, with one record for every CDR3 protein. The sample consists of 95,000 to 100,000 distinct CDR3 sequences, 51% of them appearing once. This clonotype was seen many times. Its antigen is undetermined. The trim removed 3 bases at V and 0 bases at J, leaving 11 bases unmatched. The CDR3 extends over 19 amino acids. The germline V gene encodes CDR1 SNHLY and CDR2 FYNNEI. Hyperthyroidism, newly diagnosed and lasting under 2 months, affected patients aged 18 to 65. A patient was excluded if there was uncontrolled infection, other autoimmune disease, pregnancy or lactation.

Source material: blood. The receptor comes from a woman in her thirties or forties with Graves' hyperthyroidism. The gene calls are TRBV2 and TRBJ2-3, with 11 bases aligning to TRBD2. The CDR3 loop is CASSDGLAGGQHSTDTQYF. The CDR3 nucleotides read TGTGCCAGCAGTGACGGGCTAGCGGGAGGACAGCATAGCACAGATACGCAGTATTTT.